The T cell receptor (beta chain) described here comes from a study of T cells in Graves' hyperthyroidism and ophthalmopathy. Amplification yielded TCR beta CDR3 regions, with RNA transcripts as the source. HTBI primers were the set used in a first-round RT-PCR of the TCR CDR3. TCRdb reprocessed the multiplex PCR reads with MiXCR, giving one entry per CDR3 protein. The data contain about 600,000 distinct CDR3 sequences, approximately 15% of them singletons. Trimming cost V 0 bases and J 1 base, with 9 bases left between them. The CDR3 consists of 15 residues. Germline CDR1 is MNHNS and CDR2 is SASEGT. This clonotype was seen repeatedly, ten times or more.

The source is a woman in her 40s with Graves' ophthalmopathy. The chain couples TRBV6-1 to TRBJ2-5; weak D call: TRBD1 (6 bases). What was sequenced was blood. CDR3 in amino acids: CASSEAQGGQETQYF. The CDR3 DNA reads as TGTGCCAGCAGTGAAGCGCAAGGGGGCCAAGAGACCCAGTACTTC.